The rows below give T cell receptor beta chains drawn from one sample of a study of T cell repertoires in cytomegalovirus infection. TCRdb re-analysed the reads in MiXCR, keeping a single row per CDR3 protein. The table lists 450,000 to 600,000 distinct CDR3 sequences, about 11% of them singletons. The specimen sequenced was PBMCs. The receptors come from a human donor in good health (CMV status not recorded). Some clones in this sample may be carry-over from other donors' samples. Both conserved end residues are part of each CDR3. Fields, in order: D gene, J gene, clone size, V gene, CDR3 DNA, CDR3 protein. A D gene is named only where the DNA matches it firmly. Size is omitted from some rows. Given values are once, few, many or a class for expanded clones.

D: -
J: TRBJ1-1
size: many
V: TRBV6-4
DNA: TGTGCCAGCAGGGCGACAGCATACACTGAAGCTTTCTTT
CDR3: CASRATAYTEAFF

D: -
J: TRBJ2-2
size: few
V: TRBV5-1
DNA: TGCGCCAGCAGCCTGTCCGGAGGGACTCGTACCGGGGAGCTGTTTTTT
CDR3: CASSLSGGTRTGELFF

D: -
J: TRBJ2-5
size: many
V: TRBV14
DNA: TGTGCCAGCAGCCAAGGACAAGCGGGTAGAAAAGAGACCCAGTACTTC
CDR3: CASSQGQAGRKETQYF

D: -
J: TRBJ1-6
size: -
V: TRBV6-2/TRBV6-3
DNA: TGTGCCAGCAGGCTAATCGGGACGGCGAATAATTCACCCCTCCACTTT
CDR3: CASRLIGTANNSPLHF

D: -
J: TRBJ2-4
size: -
V: TRBV10-3
DNA: TGTGCCTCGTCCCGGGGAGCCAAAAACATTCAGTACTTC
CDR3: CASSRGAKNIQYF

D: -
J: TRBJ1-5
size: -
V: TRBV28
DNA: TGTGCCAGCAGTGCGCTTCCTGGACAGCCCCAGCATTTT
CDR3: CASSALPGQPQHF

D: -
J: TRBJ2-3
size: many
V: TRBV12-3/TRBV12-4
DNA: TGTGCCAGCAGTTTAACGACGCCCACAGATACGCAGTATTTT
CDR3: CASSLTTPTDTQYF

D: -
J: TRBJ2-1
size: few
V: TRBV14
DNA: TGTGCCAGCAGCCTCCCCGGGACAACTTACAATGAGCAGTTCTTC
CDR3: CASSLPGTTYNEQFF

D: TRBD2
J: TRBJ2-5
size: few
V: TRBV29-1
DNA: TGCAGCGTTGTCGGACTAGCGGGGGGAGAGACCCAGTACTTC
CDR3: CSVVGLAGGETQYF

D: TRBD2
J: TRBJ2-2
size: many
V: TRBV7-2
DNA: TGTGCCAGCAGCCCTAGCGGGAGGGCCCCCGGGGAGCTGTTTTTT
CDR3: CASSPSGRAPGELFF

D: TRBD1
J: TRBJ2-6
size: -
V: TRBV4-2
DNA: TGTGCCAGCAGCCAGACAGGGGGAGACTCTGGGGCCAACGTCCTGACTTTC
CDR3: CASSQTGGDSGANVLTF

D: -
J: TRBJ2-3
size: once
V: TRBV29-1
DNA: TGCAGCGCGCAGGGCGGGGGCACAGATACGCAGTATTTT
CDR3: CSAQGGGTDTQYF

D: TRBD1
J: TRBJ1-3
size: few
V: TRBV20-1
DNA: TGCAGTGCGGACGAGACAGGGGCTGGAAACACCATATATTTT
CDR3: CSADETGAGNTIYF

D: TRBD2
J: TRBJ2-1
size: few
V: TRBV7-2
DNA: TGTGCCAGCAGCCCATTTCGGATGACTAGCGGGAGAGGGCCTGAGCAGTTCTTC
CDR3: CASSPFRMTSGRGPEQFF

D: -
J: TRBJ2-2
size: many
V: TRBV7-8
DNA: TGTGCCAGCAGCTTAGCGGCCCGGTGGGATGGATCCGGGGAGCTGTTTTTT
CDR3: CASSLAARWDGSGELFF

D: TRBD1
J: TRBJ2-3
size: few
V: TRBV3-1
DNA: TGTGCCAGCAGCCGTAACAGGGGAGTAGGAGATACGCAGTATTTT
CDR3: CASSRNRGVGDTQYF

D: -
J: TRBJ2-6
size: -
V: TRBV13
DNA: TGTGCCAGCAGCACTCGACATCGCTCTGGGGCCAACGTCCTGACTTTC
CDR3: CASSTRHRSGANVLTF

D: -
J: TRBJ1-2
size: -
V: TRBV28
DNA: TGTGACAGCAGCCCGCAGACAGAGGAAAACTGGTATGGCTACACCTTC
CDR3: CDSSPQTEENWYGYTF

D: -
J: TRBJ2-3
size: many
V: TRBV7-2
DNA: TGTGCCAGCAGCTTGGGTTTGGGGGCCCTCACAGATACGCAGTATTTT
CDR3: CASSLGLGALTDTQYF

D: -
J: TRBJ1-1
size: -
V: TRBV6-1
DNA: TGTGCCAGCAGTGACTTCGACAGGAACACTGAAGCTTTCTTT
CDR3: CASSDFDRNTEAFF

D: -
J: TRBJ1-5
size: few
V: TRBV7-9
DNA: TGTGCCAGCAGCTTAGGAGGGACACATCAGCCCCAGCATTTT
CDR3: CASSLGGTHQPQHF

D: TRBD1
J: TRBJ2-5
size: many
V: TRBV20-1
DNA: TGCAGTGCTAGAGAGCAGGGGGCTTGGGAGACCCAGTACTTC
CDR3: CSAREQGAWETQYF

D: -
J: TRBJ2-1
size: many
V: TRBV5-6
DNA: TGTGCCAGCAGCCCCCCCGGGGCCTTCTACAATGAGCAGTTCTTC
CDR3: CASSPPGAFYNEQFF

D: -
J: TRBJ2-7
size: many
V: TRBV27
DNA: TGTGCCAGCAGTCCCGATGGACTGCAGTACGAGCAGTACTTC
CDR3: CASSPDGLQYEQYF

D: -
J: TRBJ2-1
size: many
V: TRBV7-6
DNA: TGTGCCAGCAGCCTTAGCGCCTCCTACAATGAGCAGTTCTTC
CDR3: CASSLSASYNEQFF

D: TRBD2
J: TRBJ2-5
size: many
V: TRBV6-6
DNA: TGTGCCAGCAGTTTGTCCGGAGGTAGCGGGGAAATTAAGACCCAGTACTTC
CDR3: CASSLSGGSGEIKTQYF

D: -
J: TRBJ2-1
size: many
V: TRBV2
DNA: TGTGCCAGCGGTGCCGGACAGAGAAACAATGAGCAGTTCTTC
CDR3: CASGAGQRNNEQFF

D: -
J: TRBJ2-7
size: few
V: TRBV20-1
DNA: TGCAGTGCTAGAGCGGTGGAGGGGGGCTCCTACGAGCAGTACTTC
CDR3: CSARAVEGGSYEQYF

D: TRBD1
J: TRBJ1-5
size: many
V: TRBV7-8
DNA: TGTGCCAGCAGCTTTTCCGCTCACAGGGGGCTGGGTCAGCCCCAGCATTTT
CDR3: CASSFSAHRGLGQPQHF

D: TRBD1
J: TRBJ2-7
size: few
V: TRBV14
DNA: TGTGCCAGCAGCCAAGGACAGGGGGGATACGAGCAGTACTTC
CDR3: CASSQGQGGYEQYF

D: -
J: TRBJ2-1
size: many
V: TRBV7-2
DNA: TGTGCCAGCAGCCCCGGTCCCGGGGATGAGCAGTTCTTC
CDR3: CASSPGPGDEQFF

D: TRBD1
J: TRBJ1-1
size: -
V: TRBV3-1
DNA: TGTGCCAGCAGCCTCCCGGGACAGGGAGGGACTGAAGCTTTCTTT
CDR3: CASSLPGQGGTEAFF

D: -
J: TRBJ2-1
size: many
V: TRBV10-3
DNA: TGTGCCATCAGCCCACCCGGGAGCCTTATCAATGAGCAGTTCTTC
CDR3: CAISPPGSLINEQFF

D: -
J: TRBJ2-7
size: -
V: TRBV5-6
DNA: TGTGCCAGCAGCTTGGGCCCCGGGACGCAAAAGGACTACGAGCAGTACTTC
CDR3: CASSLGPGTQKDYEQYF

D: TRBD1
J: TRBJ2-3
size: many
V: TRBV20-1
DNA: TGCAGTGCTAGAGATAACGCAGGGGGCTGGACAGATACGCAGTATTTT
CDR3: CSARDNAGGWTDTQYF

D: -
J: TRBJ1-2
size: many
V: TRBV7-9
DNA: TGTGCCAGCAGCCGAGCTTCGGCCGGCGACTATGGCTACACCTTC
CDR3: CASSRASAGDYGYTF

D: TRBD2
J: TRBJ2-7
size: many
V: TRBV7-2
DNA: TGTGCCAGCAGCCTAAGCGGGAGCCTCTCCTACGAGCAGTACTTC
CDR3: CASSLSGSLSYEQYF

D: -
J: TRBJ2-5
size: -
V: TRBV6-4
DNA: TGTGCCAGCCATTCTACGCCGAGGTCGGGAGAGACCCAGTACTTC
CDR3: CASHSTPRSGETQYF

D: TRBD1
J: TRBJ2-7
size: many
V: TRBV6-1
DNA: TGTGCCAGCAGCGGGGGACAGGACCCTCGAGAGCAGTACTTC
CDR3: CASSGGQDPREQYF

D: TRBD1
J: TRBJ2-7
size: many
V: TRBV2
DNA: TGTGCCAGCAGTGAAGTTCCCTGGGACAGTCCTTTCAGCTCCTACGAGCAGTACTTC
CDR3: CASSEVPWDSPFSSYEQYF

D: -
J: TRBJ1-2
size: many
V: TRBV12-3/TRBV12-4
DNA: TGTGCCAGCAGTTTCTCCGGTTGGGGCGCGTCAATCGCAGGTGGCTACACCTTC
CDR3: CASSFSGWGASIAGGYTF

D: TRBD1
J: TRBJ2-5
size: few
V: TRBV19
DNA: TGTGCCAGTAGTATTGGGGGACAGGGGGAGGAGACCCAGTACTTC
CDR3: CASSIGGQGEETQYF

D: -
J: TRBJ2-5
size: many
V: TRBV7-9
DNA: TGTGCCAGCAACCACCCAGACTCAACCCAAGAGACCCAGTACTTC
CDR3: CASNHPDSTQETQYF

D: TRBD2
J: TRBJ2-7
size: -
V: TRBV2
DNA: TGTGCCAGCAGTTACGCGGGACTATCCTACGAGCAGTACTTC
CDR3: CASSYAGLSYEQYF

D: -
J: TRBJ2-7
size: few
V: TRBV20-1
DNA: TGCAGCGCAATCGCCGACAGCTCCTACGAGCAGTACTTC
CDR3: CSAIADSSYEQYF

D: -
J: TRBJ1-2
size: -
V: TRBV9
DNA: TGTGCCAGCAGCGTAGCGGACATTCGGGGCTACACCTTC
CDR3: CASSVADIRGYTF

D: TRBD1
J: TRBJ1-2
size: -
V: TRBV29-1
DNA: TGCAGCGTTGAAGATCGAAGGACAGGGGGCAGTTATGGCTACACCTTC
CDR3: CSVEDRRTGGSYGYTF

D: -
J: TRBJ1-2
size: -
V: TRBV5-1
DNA: TGCGCCAGCCGTGTGGACAGTGCTAACTATGGCTACACCTTC
CDR3: CASRVDSANYGYTF

D: TRBD2
J: TRBJ2-7
size: many
V: TRBV3-1
DNA: TGTGCCAGCAGCCAATCGTCAGGACTAGTAATTGGGCCCTACGAGCAGTACTTC
CDR3: CASSQSSGLVIGPYEQYF

D: -
J: TRBJ2-1
size: -
V: TRBV20-1
DNA: TGCAGTGCCAAGCGGTGGAGCTCCTACAATGAGCAGTTCTTC
CDR3: CSAKRWSSYNEQFF